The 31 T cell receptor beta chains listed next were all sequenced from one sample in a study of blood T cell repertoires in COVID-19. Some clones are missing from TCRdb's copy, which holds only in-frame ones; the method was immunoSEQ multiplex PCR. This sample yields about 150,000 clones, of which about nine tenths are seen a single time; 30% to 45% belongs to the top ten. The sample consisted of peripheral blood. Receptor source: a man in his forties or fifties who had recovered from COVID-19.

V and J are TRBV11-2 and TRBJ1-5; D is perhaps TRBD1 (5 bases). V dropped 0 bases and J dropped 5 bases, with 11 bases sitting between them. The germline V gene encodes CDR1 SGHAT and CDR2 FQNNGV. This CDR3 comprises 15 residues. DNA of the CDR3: TGTGCCAGCAGCTTAGATAGGGGTCCTGATCAGCCCCAGCATTTT. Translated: CASSLDRGPDQPQHF.

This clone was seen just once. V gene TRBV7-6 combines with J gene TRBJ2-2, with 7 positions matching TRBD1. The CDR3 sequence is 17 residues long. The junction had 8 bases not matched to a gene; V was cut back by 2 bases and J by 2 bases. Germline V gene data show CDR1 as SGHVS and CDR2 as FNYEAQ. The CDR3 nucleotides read TGTGCCAGCAGCTTACGACAGGGTAACTTAAACACCGGGGAGCTGTTTTTT. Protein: CASSLRQGNLNTGELFF.

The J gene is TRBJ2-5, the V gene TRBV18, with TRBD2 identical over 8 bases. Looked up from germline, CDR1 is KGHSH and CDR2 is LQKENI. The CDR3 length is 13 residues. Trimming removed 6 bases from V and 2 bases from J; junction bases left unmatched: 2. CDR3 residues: CASSVAGQETQYF. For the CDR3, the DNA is TGTGCCAGCTCTGTAGCGGGACAAGAGACCCAGTACTTC.

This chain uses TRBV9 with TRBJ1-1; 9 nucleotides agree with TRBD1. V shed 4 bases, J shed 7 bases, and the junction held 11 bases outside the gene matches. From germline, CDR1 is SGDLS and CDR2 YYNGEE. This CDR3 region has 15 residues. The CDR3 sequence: CASSSSPTGGGEAFF. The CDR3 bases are TGTGCCAGCAGCTCAAGCCCGACAGGGGGTGGTGAAGCTTTCTTT. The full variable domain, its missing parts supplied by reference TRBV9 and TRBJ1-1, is DSGVTQTPKHLITATGQRVTLRCSPRSGDLSVYWYQQSLDQGLQFLIQYYNGEERAKGNILERFSAQQFPDLHSELNLSSLELGDSALYFCASSSSPTGGGEAFFGQGTRLTVV.

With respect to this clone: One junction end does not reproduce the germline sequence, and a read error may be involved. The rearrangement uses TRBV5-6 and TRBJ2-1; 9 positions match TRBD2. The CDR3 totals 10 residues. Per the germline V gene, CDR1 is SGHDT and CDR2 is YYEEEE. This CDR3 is CASSGLAPLF. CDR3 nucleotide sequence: TGTGCCAGCAGCGGACTAGCGCCCCTCTTC.

The CDR3 protein is CAWSRQGLRTEAFF. The CDR3, as DNA: TGTGCCTGGTCCCGCCAGGGATTAAGGACTGAAGCTTTCTTT. The gene calls are TRBV30 and TRBJ1-1; a weak D match, TRBD1 (5 bases). Germline-derived CDR1 and CDR2 are GTSNPN and SVGIG (reference sequence). Trimming took off 5 bases at V and 5 bases at J, with 18 bases between the two ends. CDR3 size: 14 residues.

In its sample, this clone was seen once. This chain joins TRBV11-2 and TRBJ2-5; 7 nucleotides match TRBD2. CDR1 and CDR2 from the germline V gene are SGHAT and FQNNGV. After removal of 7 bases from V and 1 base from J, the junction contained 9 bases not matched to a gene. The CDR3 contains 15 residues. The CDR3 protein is CASTPGGTGQETQYF. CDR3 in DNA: TGTGCCAGCACCCCCGGGGGGACGGGCCAAGAGACCCAGTACTTC.

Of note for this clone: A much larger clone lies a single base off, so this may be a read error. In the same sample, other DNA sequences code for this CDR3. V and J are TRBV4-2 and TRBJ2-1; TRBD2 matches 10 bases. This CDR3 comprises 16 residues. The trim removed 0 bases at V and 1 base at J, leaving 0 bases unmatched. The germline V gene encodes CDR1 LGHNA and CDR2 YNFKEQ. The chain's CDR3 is CASSQDSGGSYNEQFF. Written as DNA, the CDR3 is TGTGCCAGCAGCCAAGATAGCGGGGGGTCCTACAATGAGCAGTTCTTC.

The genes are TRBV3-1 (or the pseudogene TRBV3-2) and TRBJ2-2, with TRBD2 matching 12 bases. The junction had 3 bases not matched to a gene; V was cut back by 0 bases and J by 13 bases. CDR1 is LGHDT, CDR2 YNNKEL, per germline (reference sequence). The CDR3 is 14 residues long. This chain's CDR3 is CASSQELGLAGLFF. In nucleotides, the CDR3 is TGTGCCAGCAGCCAAGAATTGGGACTAGCGGGGCTGTTTTTT.

Written as DNA, the CDR3 is TGTGCCAGCAGCTCAATCCCCCGGACTAGCACATATGAGCAGTTCTTC. Translated, it gives CASSSIPRTSTYEQFF. The V call is TRBV7-2, the J call TRBJ2-1; 8 nucleotides line up with TRBD2. V lost 4 bases, J lost 8 bases, and 13 bases stayed unmatched. This CDR3 comprises 16 residues. Germline loops: CDR1 SGHTA, CDR2 FQGNSA.

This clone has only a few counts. The CDR3 is CASSLSGGSSYEQYF. DNA for the CDR3: TGCGCCAGCAGCTTAAGCGGGGGTTCGTCCTACGAGCAGTACTTC. The V and J genes are TRBV5-1 and TRBJ2-7; 8 bases are shared with TRBD2. This CDR3 region has 15 residues. V lost 2 bases, J lost 1 base, and 5 bases stayed unmatched. Germline V gives CDR1 SGHRS, CDR2 YFSETQ.

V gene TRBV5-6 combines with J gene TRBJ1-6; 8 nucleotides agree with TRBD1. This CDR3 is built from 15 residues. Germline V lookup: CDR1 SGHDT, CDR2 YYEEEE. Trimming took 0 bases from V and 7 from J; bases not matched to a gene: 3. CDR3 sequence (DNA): TGTGCCAGCAGCTTGGATGGACAGGGCAATTCACCCCTCCACTTT. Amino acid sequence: CASSLDGQGNSPLHF.

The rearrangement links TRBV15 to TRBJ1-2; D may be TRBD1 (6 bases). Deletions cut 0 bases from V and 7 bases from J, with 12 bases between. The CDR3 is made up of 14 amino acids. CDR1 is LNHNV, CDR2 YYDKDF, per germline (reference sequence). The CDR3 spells CATSRDPQGSGYTF. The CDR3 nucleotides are TGTGCCACCAGCAGAGATCCACAGGGATCTGGCTACACCTTC.

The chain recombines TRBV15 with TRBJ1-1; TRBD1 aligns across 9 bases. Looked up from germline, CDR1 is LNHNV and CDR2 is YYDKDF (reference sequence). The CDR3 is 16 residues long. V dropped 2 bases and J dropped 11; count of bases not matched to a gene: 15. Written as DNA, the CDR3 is TGTGCCACCAGCAGACTCGAACCGGGACAGGGAGAAGCGGCTTTCTTT. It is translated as CATSRLEPGQGEAAFF.

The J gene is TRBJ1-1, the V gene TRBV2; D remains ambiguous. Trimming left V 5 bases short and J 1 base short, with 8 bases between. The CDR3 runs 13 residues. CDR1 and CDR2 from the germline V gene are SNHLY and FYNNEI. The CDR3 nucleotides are TGTGCCAGCAGTCCCCAGGCGAACACTGAAGCTTTCTTT. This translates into CASSPQANTEAFF. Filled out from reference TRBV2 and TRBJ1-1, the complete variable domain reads EPEVTQTPSHQVTQMGQEVILRCVPISNHLYFYWYRQILGQKVEFLVSFYNNEISEKSEIFDDQFSVERPDGSNFTLKIRSTKLEDSAMYFCASSPQANTEAFFGQGTRLTVV.

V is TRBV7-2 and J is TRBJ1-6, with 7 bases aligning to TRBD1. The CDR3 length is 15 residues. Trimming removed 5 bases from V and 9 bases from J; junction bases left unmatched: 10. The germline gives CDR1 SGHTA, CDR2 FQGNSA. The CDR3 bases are TGTGCCAGCAGCCAGCGAACAGGGGAAGGTTCACCCCTCCACTTT. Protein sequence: CASSQRTGEGSPLHF. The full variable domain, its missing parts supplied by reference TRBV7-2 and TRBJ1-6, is GAGVSQSPSNKVTEKGKDVELRCDPISGHTALYWYRQSLGQGLEFLIYFQGNSAPDKSGLPSDRFSAERTGGSVSTLTIQRTQQEDSAVYLCASSQRTGEGSPLHFGNGTRLTVT.

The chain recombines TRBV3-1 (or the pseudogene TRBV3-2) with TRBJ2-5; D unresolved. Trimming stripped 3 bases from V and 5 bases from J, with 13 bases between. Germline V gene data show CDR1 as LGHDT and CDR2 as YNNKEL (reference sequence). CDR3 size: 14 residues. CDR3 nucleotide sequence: TGTGCCAGCAGCCATAGAGGAAACGGGGAGACCCAGTACTTC. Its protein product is CASSHRGNGETQYF.

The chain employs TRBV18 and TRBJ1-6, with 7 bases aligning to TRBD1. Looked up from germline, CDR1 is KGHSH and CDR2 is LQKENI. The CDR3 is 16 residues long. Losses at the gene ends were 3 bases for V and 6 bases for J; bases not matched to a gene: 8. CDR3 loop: CASSPRTGNFNSPLHF. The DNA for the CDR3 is TGTGCCAGCTCACCCAGGACAGGCAATTTTAATTCACCCCTCCACTTT. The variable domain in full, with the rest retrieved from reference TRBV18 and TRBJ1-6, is NAGVMQNPRHLVRRRGQEARLRCSPMKGHSHVYWYRQLPEEGLKFMVYLQKENIIDESGMPKERFSAEFPKEGPSILRIQQVVRGDSAAYFCASSPRTGNFNSPLHFGNGTRLTVT.

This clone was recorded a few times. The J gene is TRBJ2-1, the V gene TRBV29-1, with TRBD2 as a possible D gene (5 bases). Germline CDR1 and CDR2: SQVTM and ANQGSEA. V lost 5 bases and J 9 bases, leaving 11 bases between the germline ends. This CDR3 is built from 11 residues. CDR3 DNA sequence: TGCAGCGTTTCTAGGAGCGGTGAGCAGTTCTTC. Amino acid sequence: CSVSRSGEQFF.

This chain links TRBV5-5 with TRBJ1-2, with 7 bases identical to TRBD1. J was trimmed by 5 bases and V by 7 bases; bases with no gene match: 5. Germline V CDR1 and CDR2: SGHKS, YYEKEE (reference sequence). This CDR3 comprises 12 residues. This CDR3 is CASFGTAYGYTF. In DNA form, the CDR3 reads TGTGCCAGCTTCGGGACAGCGTATGGCTACACCTTC. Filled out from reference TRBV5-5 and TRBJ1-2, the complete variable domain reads DAGVTQSPTHLIKTRGQQVTLRCSPISGHKSVSWYQQVLGQGPQFIFQYYEKEERGRGNFPDRFSARQFPNYSSELNVNALLLGDSALYLCASFGTAYGYTFGSGTRLTVV.

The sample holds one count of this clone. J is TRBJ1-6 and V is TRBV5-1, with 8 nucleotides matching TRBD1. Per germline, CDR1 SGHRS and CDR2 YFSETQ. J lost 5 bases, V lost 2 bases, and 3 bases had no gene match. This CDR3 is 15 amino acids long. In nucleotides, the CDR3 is TGCGCCAGCAGCTTTGGACAGGGAGATAATTCACCCCTCCACTTT. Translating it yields CASSFGQGDNSPLHF.

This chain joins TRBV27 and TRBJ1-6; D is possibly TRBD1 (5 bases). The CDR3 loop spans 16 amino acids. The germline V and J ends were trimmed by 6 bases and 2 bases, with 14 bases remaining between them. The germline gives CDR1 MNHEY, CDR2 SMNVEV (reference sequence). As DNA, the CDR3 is TGTGCCAGCAGCTTGCAGGGCTCGGCCTATAATTCACCCCTCCACTTT. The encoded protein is CASSLQGSAYNSPLHF.

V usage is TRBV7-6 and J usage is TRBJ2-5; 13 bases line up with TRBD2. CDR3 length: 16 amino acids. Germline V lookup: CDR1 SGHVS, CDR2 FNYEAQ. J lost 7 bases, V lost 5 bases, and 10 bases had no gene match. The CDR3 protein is CASSPQLAGGPGTQYF. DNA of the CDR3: TGTGCCAGCAGCCCCCAACTAGCGGGGGGGCCTGGGACCCAGTACTTC.

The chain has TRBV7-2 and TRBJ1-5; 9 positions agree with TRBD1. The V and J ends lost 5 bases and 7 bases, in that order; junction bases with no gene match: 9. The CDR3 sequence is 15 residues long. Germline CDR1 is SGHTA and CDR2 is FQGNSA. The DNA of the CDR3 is TGTGCCAGCAGCACGTGGACAGGGGAGGGCCAGCCCCAGCATTTT. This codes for CASSTWTGEGQPQHF. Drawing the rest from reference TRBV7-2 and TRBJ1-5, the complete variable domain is GAGVSQSPSNKVTEKGKDVELRCDPISGHTALYWYRQSLGQGLEFLIYFQGNSAPDKSGLPSDRFSAERTGGSVSTLTIQRTQQEDSAVYLCASSTWTGEGQPQHFGDGTRLSIL.

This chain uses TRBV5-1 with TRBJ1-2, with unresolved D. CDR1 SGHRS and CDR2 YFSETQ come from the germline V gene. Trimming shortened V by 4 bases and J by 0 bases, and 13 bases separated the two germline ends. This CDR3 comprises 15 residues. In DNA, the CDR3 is TGCGCCAGCAGCCTTGGAACAGCCGCTAACTATGGCTACACCTTC. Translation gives CASSLGTAANYGYTF.

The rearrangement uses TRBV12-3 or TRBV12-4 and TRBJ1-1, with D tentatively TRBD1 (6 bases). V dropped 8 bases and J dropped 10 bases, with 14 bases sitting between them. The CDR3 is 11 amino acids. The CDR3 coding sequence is TGTGCCAGCCGCATACAGGGTACAGCTTTCTTT. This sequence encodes CASRIQGTAFF.

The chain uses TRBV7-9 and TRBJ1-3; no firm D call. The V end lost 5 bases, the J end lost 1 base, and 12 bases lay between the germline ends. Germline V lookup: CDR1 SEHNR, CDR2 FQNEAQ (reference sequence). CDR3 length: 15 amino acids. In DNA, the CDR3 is TGTGCCAGCAGCCAGGCGGAGGGATCTGGAAACACCATATATTTT. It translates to CASSQAEGSGNTIYF.

As DNA, the CDR3 is TGTGCCAGCAGCAGGGAGACAGGGGCAGTGAACACTGAAGCTTTCTTT. It encodes CASSRETGAVNTEAFF. This sequence joins TRBV5-4 and TRBJ1-1, with 8 nucleotides matching TRBD1. CDR1 is SGHNT and CDR2 is YYREEE in the germline V gene (reference sequence). The CDR3 sequence is 16 residues long. J lost 0 bases, V lost 4 bases, and 8 bases had no gene match. The full variable domain, in which reference TRBV5-4 and TRBJ1-1 provide the parts outside the CDR3, is ETGVTQSPTHLIKTRGQQVTLRCSSQSGHNTVSWYQQALGQGPQFIFQYYREEENGRGNFPPRFSGLQFPNYSSELNVNALELDDSALYLCASSRETGAVNTEAFFGQGTRLTVV.

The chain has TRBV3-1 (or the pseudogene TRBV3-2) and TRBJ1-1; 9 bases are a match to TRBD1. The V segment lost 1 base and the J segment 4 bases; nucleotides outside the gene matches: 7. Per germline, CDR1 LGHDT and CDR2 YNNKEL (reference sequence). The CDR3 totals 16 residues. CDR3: CASSQAGQGFFTEAFF. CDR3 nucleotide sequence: TGTGCCAGCAGCCAAGCGGGACAGGGATTTTTCACTGAAGCTTTCTTT.

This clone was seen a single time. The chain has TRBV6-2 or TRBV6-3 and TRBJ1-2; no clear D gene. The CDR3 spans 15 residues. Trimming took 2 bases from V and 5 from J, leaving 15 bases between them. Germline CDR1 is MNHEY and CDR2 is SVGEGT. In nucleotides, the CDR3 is TGTGCCAGCAGTTACCCCGGGGAAGGGTCTTATGGCTACACCTTC. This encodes CASSYPGEGSYGYTF.

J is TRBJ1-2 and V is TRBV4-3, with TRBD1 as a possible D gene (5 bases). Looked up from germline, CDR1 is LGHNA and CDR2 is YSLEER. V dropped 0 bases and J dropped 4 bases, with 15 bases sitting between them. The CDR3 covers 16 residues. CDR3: CASSQDHNRGLYGYTF. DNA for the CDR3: TGCGCCAGCAGCCAAGATCATAATAGGGGCCTCTATGGCTACACCTTC.